The clone carrying this T cell receptor beta chain was counted at least ten times. Its antigen is undetermined. This entry belongs to a study of regulatory T cells in long-lasting Graves disease. General study findings and limits: Persistent disease preferred TRBV28, TRBJ1-2 and TRBJ2-5.

The time point: newly diagnosed GD, antithyroid drugs for less than 3 months. PBMC-extracted RNA yielded the TCR library. Construction of TCR beta libraries relied on iRepertoire HTBI primers and on Arm-PCR targeting CDR3 regions. TCRdb reanalysed the multiplex PCR reads using MiXCR and keeps one entry per CDR3 protein. The data contain approximately 540,000 distinct CDR3 sequences, about 12% of them singletons. The CDR3 loop spans 15 amino acids. Trimming left V 2 bases short and J 4 bases short, with 14 bases between. Germline-derived CDR1 and CDR2 are MDHEN and SYDVKM. The sample was also reused in another study, on T cells in Graves' hyperthyroidism and ophthalmopathy. Per that study: TCR CDR3 regions were first amplified by RT-PCR with HTBI primers.

The J gene is TRBJ1-2, the V gene TRBV28; weak D call: TRBD1 (6 bases). The TCR sequence derives from a woman aged 25-40 years with Graves disease. Material: peripheral blood mononuclear cells (PBMCs), obtained at new diagnosis, from a patient treated with antithyroid drugs. The CDR3 DNA reads TGTGCCAGCAGTTTAGTGGTGGGGGCAGGCTATGGCTACACCTTC. Its translation is CASSLVVGAGYGYTF.